This T cell receptor beta chain originates from a study of blood T cell repertoires in COVID-19. TCRdb keeps only in-frame clones here, not all; method: immunoSEQ multiplex PCR. Of about 12,000 clones listed, 70% to 75% are singletons. This clone was seen more than once but under ten times. In germline, CDR1 is SQVTM, CDR2 ANQGSEA. The CDR3 is 14 amino acids. V trimming: 7 bases; J trimming: 4 bases; junction bases outside the gene matches: 9. Seattle-derived patients entered the study during active infection and were followed longitudinally. Sequencing was carried out using peripheral blood. The sequence was collected from a man aged 60 to 75 with COVID-19, enrolled during active disease. V gene TRBV29-1 combines with J gene TRBJ2-1; 8 bases align to TRBD2. The DNA for the CDR3 is TGCAGCGGCCGGAGCGGGGGAGAATACAATGAGCAGTTCTTC. As protein: CSGRSGGEYNEQFF.